This entry is about one T cell receptor beta chain. Profiled with immunoSEQ multiplex PCR; TCRdb holds only in-frame clones, not every one. The table lists 52,000 or so clones, approximately 88% of them singletons. The sample is drawn from a study of blood T cell repertoires in COVID-19. For the study at large: Some COVID-19 samples were acute and others convalescent; all came from the United States, Italy and Spain.

J gave up 6 bases and V 4 bases, and 9 bases lay outside the gene matches. CDR1 is SGHTA and CDR2 is FQGNSA in the germline V gene. The length of the CDR3 is 16 residues. The sequencing input was peripheral blood. The source is a human donor in a cohort sampled during active COVID-19. V usage is TRBV7-2 and J usage is TRBJ2-1, with 10 nucleotides matching TRBD2. CDR3: CASSSASGSTSNEQFF. The CDR3 coding sequence is TGTGCCAGCAGCTCTGCTAGCGGGAGTACTTCCAATGAGCAGTTCTTC.